This TCR beta chain was recorded in a study of T cell responses to AZD1222 COVID-19 vaccine. Study observations and caveats: There were mostly white British donors and more females than males, and clonal diversity was possibly underestimated. Epitopes outside B.1.351 and B.1.1.7 mutated regions reportedly drew nearly half of spike TCRs.

Details on this clone: Antigen unknown.

Whether given at about 4 or about 12 weeks, second doses were pooled. The CDR3 is made up of 15 amino acids. J lost 7 bases, V lost 4 bases, and 9 bases had no gene match. Germline CDR1 is SGHRS and CDR2 is YFSETQ. Method: immunoSEQ multiplex PCR; TCRdb's copy keeps in-frame clones and lacks some. This sample has about 140,000 clones, with just over 90% found just once. The chain carries TRBV5-1 and TRBJ1-1, with 11 bases aligning to TRBD1. The starting material was peripheral blood, obtained 28 days after the second AZD1222 dose. The TCR originated in an adult who received the AZD1222 COVID-19 vaccine. This CDR3 reads CASSDGPGQGDEAFF. CDR3 in DNA: TGCGCCAGCAGCGACGGCCCGGGACAGGGGGATGAAGCTTTCTTT. Using reference TRBV5-1 and TRBJ1-1 for the parts outside the CDR3, the full variable domain is KAGVTQTPRYLIKTRGQQVTLSCSPISGHRSVSWYQQTPGQGLQFLFEYFSETQRNKGNFPGRFSGRQFSNSRSEMNVSTLELGDSALYLCASSDGPGQGDEAFFGQGTRLTVV.